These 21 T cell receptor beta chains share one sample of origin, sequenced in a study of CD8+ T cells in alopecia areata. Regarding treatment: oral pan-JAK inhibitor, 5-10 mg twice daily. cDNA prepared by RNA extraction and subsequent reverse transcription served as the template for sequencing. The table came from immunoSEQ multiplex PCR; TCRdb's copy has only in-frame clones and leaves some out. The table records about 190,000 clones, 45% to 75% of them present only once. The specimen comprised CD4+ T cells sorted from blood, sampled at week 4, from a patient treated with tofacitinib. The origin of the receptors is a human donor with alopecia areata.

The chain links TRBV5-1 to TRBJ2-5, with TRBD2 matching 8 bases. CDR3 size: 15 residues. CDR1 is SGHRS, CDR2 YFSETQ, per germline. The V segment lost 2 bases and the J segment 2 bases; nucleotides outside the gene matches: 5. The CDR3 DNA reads TGCGCCAGCAGCTTAGCGGGAGATCTACAAGAGACCCAGTACTTC. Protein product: CASSLAGDLQETQYF.

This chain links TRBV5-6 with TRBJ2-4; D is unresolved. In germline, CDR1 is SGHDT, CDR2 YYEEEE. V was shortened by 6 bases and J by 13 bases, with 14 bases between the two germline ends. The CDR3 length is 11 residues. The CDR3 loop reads CASTFKDVQYF. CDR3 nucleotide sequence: TGTGCCAGCACCTTCAAGGACGTACAGTACTTC. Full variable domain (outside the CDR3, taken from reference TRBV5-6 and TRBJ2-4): DAGVTQSPTHLIKTRGQQVTLRCSPKSGHDTVSWYQQALGQGPQFIFQYYEEEERQRGNFPDRFSGHQFPNYSSELNVNALLLGDSALYLCASTFKDVQYFGAGTRLSVL.

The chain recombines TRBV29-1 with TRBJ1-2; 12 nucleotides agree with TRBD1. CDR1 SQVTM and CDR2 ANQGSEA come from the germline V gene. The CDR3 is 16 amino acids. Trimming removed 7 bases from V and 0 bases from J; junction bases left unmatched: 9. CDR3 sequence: CSAPGTGGSSNYGYTF. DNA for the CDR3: TGCAGCGCCCCTGGGACAGGGGGCTCGTCTAACTATGGCTACACCTTC.

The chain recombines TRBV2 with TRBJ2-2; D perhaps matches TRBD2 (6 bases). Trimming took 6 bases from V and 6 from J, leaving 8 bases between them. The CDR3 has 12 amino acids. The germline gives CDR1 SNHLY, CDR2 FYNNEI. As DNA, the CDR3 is TGTGCCAGCAGCGGGACTCCCGGGGAGCTGTTTTTT. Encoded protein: CASSGTPGELFF.

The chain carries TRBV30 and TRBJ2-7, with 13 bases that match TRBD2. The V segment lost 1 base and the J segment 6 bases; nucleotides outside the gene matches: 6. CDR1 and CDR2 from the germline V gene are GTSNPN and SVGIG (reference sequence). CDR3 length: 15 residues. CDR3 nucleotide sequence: TGTGCCTGGAGTGCAAGGACTAGCGGGAGAAGCGAGCAGTACTTC. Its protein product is CAWSARTSGRSEQYF.

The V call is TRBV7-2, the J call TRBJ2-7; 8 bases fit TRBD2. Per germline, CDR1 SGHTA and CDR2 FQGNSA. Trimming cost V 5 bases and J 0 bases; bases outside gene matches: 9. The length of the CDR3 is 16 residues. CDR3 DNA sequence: TGTGCCAGCAGCCCCCGGGGGGGCCGTAGCTCCTACGAGCAGTACTTC. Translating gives CASSPRGGRSSYEQYF.

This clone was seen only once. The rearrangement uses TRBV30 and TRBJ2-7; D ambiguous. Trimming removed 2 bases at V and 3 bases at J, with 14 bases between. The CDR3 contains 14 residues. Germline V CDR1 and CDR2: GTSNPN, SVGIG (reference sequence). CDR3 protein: CAWSSLASDYEQYF. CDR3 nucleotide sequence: TGTGCCTGGAGTAGCTTAGCTTCTGACTACGAGCAGTACTTC.

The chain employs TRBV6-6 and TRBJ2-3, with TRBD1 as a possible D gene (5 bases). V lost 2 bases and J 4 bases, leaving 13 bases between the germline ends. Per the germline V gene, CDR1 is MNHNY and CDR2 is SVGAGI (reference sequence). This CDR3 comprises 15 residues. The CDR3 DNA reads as TGTGCCAGCAGTTACGGGGCCGCGGCCTCAGATACGCAGTATTTT. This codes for CASSYGAAASDTQYF.

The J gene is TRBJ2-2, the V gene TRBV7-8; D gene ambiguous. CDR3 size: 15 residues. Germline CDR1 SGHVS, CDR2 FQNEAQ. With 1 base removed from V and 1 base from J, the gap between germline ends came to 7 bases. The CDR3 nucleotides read TGTGCCAGCAGCTTAGGGCGGAGGAACACCGGGGAGCTGTTTTTT. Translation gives CASSLGRRNTGELFF. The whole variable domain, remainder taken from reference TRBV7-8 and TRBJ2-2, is GAGVSQSPRYKVAKRGQDVALRCDPISGHVSLFWYQQALGQGPEFLTYFQNEAQLDKSGLPSDRFFAERPEGSVSTLKIQRTQQEDSAVYLCASSLGRRNTGELFFGEGSRLTVL.

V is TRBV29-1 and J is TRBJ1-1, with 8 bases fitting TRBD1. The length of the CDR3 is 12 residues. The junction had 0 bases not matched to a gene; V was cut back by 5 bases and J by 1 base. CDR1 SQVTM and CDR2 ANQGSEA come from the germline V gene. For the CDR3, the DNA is TGCAGCGTTCAGGGGGCGAACACTGAAGCTTTCTTT. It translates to CSVQGANTEAFF.

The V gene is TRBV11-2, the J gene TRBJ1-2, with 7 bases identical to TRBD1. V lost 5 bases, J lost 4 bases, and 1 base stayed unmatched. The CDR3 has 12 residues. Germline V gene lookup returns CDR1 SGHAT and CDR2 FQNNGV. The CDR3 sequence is CASSPGGYGYTF. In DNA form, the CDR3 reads TGTGCCAGCAGCCCAGGGGGCTATGGCTACACCTTC.

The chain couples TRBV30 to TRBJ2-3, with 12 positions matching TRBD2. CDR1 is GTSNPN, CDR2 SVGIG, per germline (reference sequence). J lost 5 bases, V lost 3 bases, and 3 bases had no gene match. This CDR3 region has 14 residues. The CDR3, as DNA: TGTGCCTGGAGCGAGGGACTAGCGGGAGATACGCAGTATTTT. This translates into CAWSEGLAGDTQYF.

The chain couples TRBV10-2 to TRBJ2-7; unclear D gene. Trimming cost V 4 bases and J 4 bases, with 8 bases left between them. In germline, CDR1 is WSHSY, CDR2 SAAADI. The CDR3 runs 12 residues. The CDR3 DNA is TGCGCCAGCAGTGTCGGTTCGTACGAGCAGTACTTC. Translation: CASSVGSYEQYF.

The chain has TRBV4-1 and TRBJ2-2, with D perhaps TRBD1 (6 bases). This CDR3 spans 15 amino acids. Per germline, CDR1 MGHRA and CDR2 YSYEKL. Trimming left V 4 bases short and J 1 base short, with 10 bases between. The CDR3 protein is CASSPEDRNTGELFF. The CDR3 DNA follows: TGCGCCAGCAGCCCCGAGGACAGGAACACCGGGGAGCTGTTTTTT.

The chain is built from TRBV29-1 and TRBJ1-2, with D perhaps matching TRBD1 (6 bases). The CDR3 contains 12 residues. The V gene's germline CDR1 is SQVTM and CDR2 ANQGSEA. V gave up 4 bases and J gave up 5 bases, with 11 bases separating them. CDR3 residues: CSVGQGSYGYTF. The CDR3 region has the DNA TGCAGCGTTGGCCAGGGGAGTTATGGCTACACCTTC. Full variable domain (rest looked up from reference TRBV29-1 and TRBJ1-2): SAVISQKPSRDICQRGTSLTIQCQVDSQVTMMFWYRQQPGQSLTLIATANQGSEATYESGFVIDKFPISRPNLTFSTLTVSNMSPEDSSIYLCSVGQGSYGYTFGSGTRLTVV.

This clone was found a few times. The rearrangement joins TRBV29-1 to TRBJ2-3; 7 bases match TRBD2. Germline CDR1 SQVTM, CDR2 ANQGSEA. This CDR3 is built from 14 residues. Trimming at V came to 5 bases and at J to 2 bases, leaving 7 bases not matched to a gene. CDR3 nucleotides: TGCAGCGTTAAAGCGGGAAGGGTCACAGATACGCAGTATTTT. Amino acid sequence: CSVKAGRVTDTQYF.

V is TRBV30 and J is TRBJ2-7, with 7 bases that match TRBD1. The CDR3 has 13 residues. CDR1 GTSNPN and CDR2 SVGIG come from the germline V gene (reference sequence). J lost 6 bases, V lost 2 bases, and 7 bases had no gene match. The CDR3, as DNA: TGTGCCTGGAGTTCAGGGACAGCTTCCGAGCAGTACTTC. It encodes CAWSSGTASEQYF.

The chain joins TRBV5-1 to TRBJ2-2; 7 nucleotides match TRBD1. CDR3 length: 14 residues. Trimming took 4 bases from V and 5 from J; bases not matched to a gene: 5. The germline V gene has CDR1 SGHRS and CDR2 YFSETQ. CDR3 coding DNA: TGCGCCAGCAGCCCACAGGGGAATACCGGGGAGCTGTTTTTT. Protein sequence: CASSPQGNTGELFF.

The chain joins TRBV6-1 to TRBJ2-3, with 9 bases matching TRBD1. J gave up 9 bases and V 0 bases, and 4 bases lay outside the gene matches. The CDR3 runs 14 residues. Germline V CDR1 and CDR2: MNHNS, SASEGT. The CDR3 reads CASSEATTGGTQYF. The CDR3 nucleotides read TGTGCCAGCAGTGAAGCAACGACAGGGGGAACGCAGTATTTT.

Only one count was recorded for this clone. This chain's CDR3 is CASNPLGLADYEQYF. The DNA for the CDR3 is TGTGCCAGCAACCCCTTGGGGCTAGCGGACTACGAGCAGTACTTC. The rearrangement joins TRBV28 to TRBJ2-7, with 7 bases matching TRBD2. V was pared by 7 bases and J by 3 bases, with 12 bases of the junction left unmatched. CDR1 and CDR2 from the germline V gene are MDHEN and SYDVKM. The CDR3 runs to 15 residues.

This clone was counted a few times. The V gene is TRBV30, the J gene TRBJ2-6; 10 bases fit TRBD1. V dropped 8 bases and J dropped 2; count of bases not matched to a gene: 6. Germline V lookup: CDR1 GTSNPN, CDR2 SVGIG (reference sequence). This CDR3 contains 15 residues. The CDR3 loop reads CAGGQGLAGANVLTF. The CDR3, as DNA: TGTGCCGGGGGACAGGGGTTGGCTGGGGCCAACGTCCTGACTTTC.